This is a list of T cell receptor beta chains from one sample in a study of memory CD4+ T cells and cytomegalovirus serostatus. The method was immunoSEQ multiplex PCR; TCRdb's version includes in-frame clones alone and lacks a portion of them. The table has about 42,000 clones, about 78% seen once. What was sequenced was memory CD4+ T cells from blood. The receptors were gathered from an adult in good health and CMV-seronegative. CDR3s include the opening cysteine and the closing phenylalanine or tryptophan. A D gene is named only where the DNA matches it firmly. Some rows have no size entry. The others give once, few or many, or a class for an expanded clone.

D	V	size	J	CDR3	DNA
NA	TRBV7-8	NA	TRBJ1-1	CASSLAGGGNTEAFF	TGTGCCAGCAGCTTAGCAGGCGGGGGGAACACTGAAGCTTTCTTT
TRBD1	TRBV6-4	NA	TRBJ1-4	CASSAAGGGEKLFF	TGTGCCAGCAGTGCCGCAGGGGGTGGTGAAAAACTGTTTTTT
TRBD1	TRBV4-2	NA	TRBJ1-1	CASSGGQPMNTEAFF	TGTGCCAGCAGCGGGGGACAGCCTATGAACACTGAAGCTTTCTTT
NA	TRBV7-3	few	TRBJ2-1	CASSQSNAGRNNEQFF	TGTGCCAGCAGCCAAAGTAACGCAGGGCGAAATAATGAGCAGTTCTTC
TRBD1	TRBV28	NA	TRBJ2-5	CASSPDWRQGRETQYF	TGTGCCAGCAGTCCTGACTGGCGACAGGGGAGGGAGACCCAGTACTTC
TRBD2	TRBV2	NA	TRBJ2-3	CASSLGLAEADTQYF	TGTGCCAGCAGCCTAGGACTAGCAGAGGCAGATACGCAGTATTTT
TRBD2	TRBV6-4	NA	TRBJ2-2	CASRTSDGELFF	TGTGCCAGTCGGACTAGCGATGGGGAGCTGTTTTTT
NA	TRBV2	NA	TRBJ1-1	CASRGGRRNTEAFF	TGTGCCAGCAGGGGTGGCCGGAGGAACACTGAAGCTTTCTTT
NA	TRBV7-6	NA	TRBJ2-4	CASSPDGIAKNIQYF	TGTGCCAGCAGCCCGGACGGCATAGCCAAAAACATTCAGTACTTC
NA	TRBV19	medium-sized	TRBJ1-1	CASSIAVQVNTEAFF	TGTGCCAGTAGTATAGCTGTACAGGTGAACACTGAAGCTTTCTTT
NA	TRBV9	NA	TRBJ2-3	CASSVDALGGSDTQYF	TGTGCCAGCAGCGTAGATGCCCTAGGCGGGTCAGATACGCAGTATTTT
NA	TRBV5-6	NA	TRBJ1-2	CASILRSYGPLNYGYTF	TGTGCCAGCATCCTCCGGAGCTATGGACCTTTAAACTATGGCTACACCTTC
TRBD1	TRBV4-2	NA	TRBJ1-5	CASSQEGTGADSNQPQHF	TGTGCCAGCAGCCAAGAGGGGACAGGGGCTGATAGCAATCAGCCCCAGCATTTT
TRBD1	TRBV19	NA	TRBJ2-3	CASIGQASTDTQYF	TGTGCCAGCATAGGACAGGCGAGCACAGATACGCAGTATTTT
TRBD2	TRBV4-3	NA	TRBJ2-2	CASSQGGGANTGELFF	TGCGCCAGCAGCCAAGGTGGGGGGGCGAACACCGGGGAGCTGTTTTTT
NA	TRBV7-2	NA	TRBJ2-5	CASSPRETQYF	TGTGCCAGCAGCCCGCGGGAGACCCAGTACTTC